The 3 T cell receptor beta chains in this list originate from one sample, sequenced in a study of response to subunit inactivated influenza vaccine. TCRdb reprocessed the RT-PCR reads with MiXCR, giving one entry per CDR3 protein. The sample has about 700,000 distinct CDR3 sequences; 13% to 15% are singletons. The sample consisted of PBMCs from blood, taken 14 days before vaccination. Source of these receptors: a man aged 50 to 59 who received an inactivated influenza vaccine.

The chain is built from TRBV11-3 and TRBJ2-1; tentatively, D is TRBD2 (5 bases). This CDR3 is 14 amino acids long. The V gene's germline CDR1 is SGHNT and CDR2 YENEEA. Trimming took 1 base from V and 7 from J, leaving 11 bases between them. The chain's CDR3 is CASSLGGPGNEQFF. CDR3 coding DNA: TGTGCCAGCAGCTTAGGGGGTCCGGGAAATGAGCAGTTCTTC.

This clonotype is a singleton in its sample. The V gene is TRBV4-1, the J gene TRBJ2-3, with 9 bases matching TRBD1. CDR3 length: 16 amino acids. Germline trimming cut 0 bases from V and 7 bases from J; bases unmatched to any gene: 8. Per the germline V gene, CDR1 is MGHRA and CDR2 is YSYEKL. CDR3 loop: CASSQDMTGGAYTQYF. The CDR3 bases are TGCGCCAGCAGCCAAGATATGACAGGGGGTGCGTATACGCAGTATTTT.

CDR3 sequence: CASSLQPQETQYF. DNA for the CDR3: TGTGCCAGCAGCTTACAGCCCCAAGAGACCCAGTACTTC. The rearrangement links TRBV7-3 to TRBJ2-5; no clear D. Germline values: CDR1 SGHTA, CDR2 FQGTGA. Trimming left V 2 bases short and J 1 base short, with 5 bases between. The CDR3 covers 13 residues. Variable domain in full (rest from reference TRBV7-3 and TRBJ2-5): GAGVSQTPSNKVTEKGKYVELRCDPISGHTALYWYRQSLGQGPEFLIYFQGTGAADDSGLPNDRFFAVRPEGSVSTLKIQRTERGDSAVYLCASSLQPQETQYFGPGTRLLVL.